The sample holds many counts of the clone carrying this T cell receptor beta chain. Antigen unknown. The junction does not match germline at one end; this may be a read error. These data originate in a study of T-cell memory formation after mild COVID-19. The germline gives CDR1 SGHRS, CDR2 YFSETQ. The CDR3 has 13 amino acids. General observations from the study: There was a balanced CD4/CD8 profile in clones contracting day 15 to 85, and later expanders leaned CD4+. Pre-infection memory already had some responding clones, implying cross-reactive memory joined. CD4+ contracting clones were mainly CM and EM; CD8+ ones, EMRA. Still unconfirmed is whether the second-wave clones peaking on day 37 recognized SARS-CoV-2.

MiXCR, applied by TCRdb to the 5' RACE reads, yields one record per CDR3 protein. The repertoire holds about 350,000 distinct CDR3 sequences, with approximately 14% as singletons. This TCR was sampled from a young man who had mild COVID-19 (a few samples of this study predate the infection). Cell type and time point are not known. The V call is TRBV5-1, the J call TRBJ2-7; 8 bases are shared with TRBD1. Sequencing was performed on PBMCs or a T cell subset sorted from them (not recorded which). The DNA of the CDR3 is TGTGCCAGCAGCTTAGGGACAGGCTACGAGCAGTACTTC. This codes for CASSLGTGYEQYF.